One T cell receptor beta chain is described in this entry. This clone was counted only a few times. Its specific antigen is unknown. Per-nucleotide qualities are absent, and no much larger clonotype sits a single base away. V loses 1 base of germline sequence and J loses 8 bases, and the interval between the two ends is 8 bases. Looking up the germline V gene yields CDR1 MGHRA and CDR2 YSYEKL. The CDR3 starts with the cysteine, ends with the phenylalanine, and has 13 residues. The entry retains the CDR3 DNA only, 39 bases that are in frame from base 1. These data come from a study of cytomegalovirus exposure and HLA in healthy donors (dated by TCRdb to 2015 to 2018). As for the study more broadly: According to an earlier analysis of 550 to 750 of the donors, some 170 million T cells yielded roughly 110 million unique TCR beta sequences and approximately 300 Gb of sequence data. On average, around 240,000 unique TCR beta nucleotide sequences were sequenced per donor among several hundred genotyped donors of the cohort, with roughly a sixth of those sequences being non-productive. Rather than drawing on any new phenotypic data, the later analysis identified candidate immune exposures from TCR beta sequences and the way those sequences occurred across donors. About five DR-DQ haplotypes were treated as single units for association and clustering because of strong linkage in the cohort. A later analysis re-examined previously published TCR beta repertoires from over 500 donors and added high-resolution HLA genotyping to investigate patterns of TCR occurrence. The study profiled the T cell repertoires of hundreds of subjects by immunosequencing and related them to cytomegalovirus serostatus. Every repertoire in the discovery cohort had been generated on one and the same sequencing platform. Genome-wide SNP genotypes for about 65% of the roughly 670 donors were used in a later genetic analysis, which treated that subset as a discovery cohort. Typing coverage differed by locus: A, B, C, DRB1 and DQB1 were typed in about 620-640 donors, DQA1 in 500 to 550, DPA1 in 600 to 610, and DPB1 in roughly 450. The study combined high-throughput TCR immunosequencing, statistical association of individual TCRs with disease status, and machine learning to predict cytomegalovirus infection status. Donor age, sex, ethnicity and CMV serostatus were compiled together with the repertoire data. In an earlier analysis of 587 of the donors, high-throughput TCR beta sequencing was used to judge whether each TCR beta V gene segment behaved as functional or pseudogenic. HLA typing included class I and class II loci at four-digit resolution. The study aimed to test whether cataloging public T cell receptors could reveal signatures of past pathogen exposure. In addition to the first cohort of 666 subjects, a separate validation cohort of under 150 different subjects was used. Around 320 gigabases of sequencing data and 78 million or so unique TCR sequences were included in an early release covering roughly 700 HLA-typed donors. Of the 300 to 500 genotyped donors, 75% to 85% were placed in the genetic ancestry cluster associated with self-reported Caucasian donors.

The cohort comprised around 690 healthy bone marrow donors. All cohort members were sampled while nominally healthy, although unrecorded immune exposures were likely present. The donor tested CMV seronegative and was one of the 352 seronegative cohort members. Each donor provided a peripheral blood sample, and peripheral blood mononuclear cells were used for TCR beta sequencing. The Qiagen DNeasy Blood Extraction Kit was used to extract genomic DNA from the blood cell samples. General findings and caveats noted by the study authors: Because HLA typing was missing for some donors at each locus, association tests included only the typed subset. A further reported finding was that TCR beta sequences accurately predicted the HLA-A and HLA-B alleles for most subjects in the first cohort. An earlier analysis of around 500 of the donors showed that most TCR beta V segments appeared in productive rearrangements either about 87% or about 30% of the time, which broadly matched IMGT annotations. The classifier was reported to diagnose cytomegalovirus status with high specificity and sensitivity in both the original and validation cohorts. It was suggested by the authors that the approach could potentially be generalized to other disease states and immunological phenotypes. V-gene and J-gene trimming of TCR beta chains was associated with a missense DCLRE1C variant in a later genetic analysis, and the association was replicated in an independent cohort. The study gave a list of more than 150 TCR beta chains associated with cytomegalovirus. According to a later analysis, most CMV-associated TCR beta chains appeared to be HLA-restricted, and the HLA associations seemed to be driven largely by CMV exposure. Only TCR beta chains were sequenced in this cohort, and the absence of alpha or paired-chain data limited detectable features. In vitro tests confirmed that three of the cytomegalovirus-associated TCR beta chains recognize cytomegalovirus antigens. The 87-base-pair reads could not distinguish some IMGT-functional V segments, including TRBV6-2 and TRBV6-3, so those segments were excluded. Linkage disequilibrium might explain the correlated functional status among segregating V segments, but an unknown experimental factor could not be excluded. According to a later analysis, TCR association rates differed among HLA loci, with DRB1 alleles showing the most associated TCRs and HLA-C alleles showing the fewest. Over 15 rarely observed V segments, including chromosome 9 orphons, were excluded from the earlier analysis of a few hundred of the donors because counts were too low. In a later analysis, HLA-associated TCR beta chains were found to be more clonally expanded and to have lower generation probabilities than equally common non-associated chains. When HLA alleles, especially DR and DQ, strongly co-occurred, attributing TCR associations to individual alleles was difficult. Most TCR sequences were observed very rarely across donors, whereas some public TCRs were present in many individuals. A later analysis reported that several top co-occurrence clusters appeared linked to parvovirus B19, influenza, CMV and Epstein-Barr virus. Immune exposure information for the cohort was limited to CMV serostatus. In a later analysis, 15,000 to 20,000 TCR beta sequences were associated with specific HLA alleles at a false discovery rate of 0.05. According to a later genetic analysis, donors in an Asian-associated ancestry cluster had fewer N-insertions in productive TCRs than the approximately 700-donor mean. The sequencing pipeline was judged likely to have produced a cluster of highly shared sequence variants as a technical artifact. The presence/absence analyses assumed that sequencing depth was roughly uniform across donors, and that assumption may not be true.

The protocol used for the library was the immunoSEQ multiplex PCR assay. For the multiplex PCR, a mixture combining 60 forward primers for TCR Vbeta segments and 13 reverse primers for TCR Jbeta segments was used. A multiplex PCR assay on genomic DNA amplified the CDR3 region of rearranged TCR beta genes. The amplified TCR beta libraries were sequenced on the Illumina HiSeq System as 87-base-pair reads. On the study's bioinformatics: In a later analysis, some 80 million unique TCR beta chains were counted across the roughly 670 repertoires, and about 9.9 million of these chains were shared by at least two donors. A nearest-neighbor algorithm error-corrected the raw reads and collapsed the reads into unique sequences, merging closely related sequences to remove PCR and sequencing errors. CDR3 sequences were aligned to IMGT reference sequences to assign V, D and J gene segments. Each retained sequence needed at least a six-nucleotide match to both a V gene segment and a J gene segment. A rearrangement was called productive if the CDR3 had no stop codons and remained in frame with V and J, and every other rearrangement was called non-productive. Following IMGT convention, CDR3 was defined as the stretch from the second conserved V-encoded cysteine up to the conserved J-encoded phenylalanine. The earlier analysis of about 610 of the donors excluded any sequence lacking an unambiguous match to a single V gene segment. An earlier analysis of about 590 of the donors classified V segments as functional when productive rearrangements were above 56.7% and as segregating when the standard deviation between donors was above 5%. A statistical classification framework was built for diagnosing cytomegalovirus status from the catalog of TCR beta chain sequences. In a later analysis, TCR nucleotide sequences were compared against IMGT/GENE-DB human TR gene sequences so that V and J genes could be assigned. Using the TCRdist pipeline, a later analysis assigned CDR3 sequences along with most-parsimonious VDJ recombination scenarios. In a later analysis, every TCR beta chain was defined by the combination of its CDR3 amino acid sequence and its V-gene family, and reads without a unique V-gene family were dropped. As a way to deal with suspected cross-contamination and a sequencing artifact, a later analysis dropped nearly 600 nucleotide sequences that were highly shared and had low generation probability. A later analysis calculated a clonal expansion index for each public chain from normalized within-repertoire ranks of inferred template counts. In a later analysis, generation probabilities were computed with a VDJ recombination model fitted to out-of-frame rearrangements, and the resulting probabilities were checked against IGoR. In a later analysis, TCR-TCR, TCR-HLA and TCR-CMV co-occurrence was scored with hypergeometric tests, and a repertoire-size bias correction was applied to TCR pairs. To estimate false discovery rates, a later analysis permuted the HLA or CMV assignments 20 times. In a later analysis, co-occurring TCRs were grouped using DBSCAN, with TCRdist sequence similarity added in when clustering inside HLA-allele-positive subsets. Co-occurrence clustering excluded repertoires with fewer than 30,000 or more than 120,000 public chains, plus five with anomalous nucleotide sharing. TCRdb provides this immuneACCESS table in a form limited to in-frame rearrangements. Some clones are lacking; in checked studies, under half of them reflect an unresolved V gene, and why the rest are absent is not known. V and J calls and clone size are as listed in that table; D and trimming were resolved from the DNA. Within this sample are approximately 200,000 clones, with roughly 84% of them counted one time only. The ten largest clones take up about 0.24% of the sample.

The chain uses TRBV4-1 and TRBJ1-4; the D gene cannot be resolved reliably. The TCR sequence derives from a boy younger than 18 in good health and CMV-seronegative. The sample taken for sequencing was PBMCs. The CDR3 here reads CASSQGMREKLFF. The DNA sequence is TGCGCCAGCAGCCAAGGGATGCGGGAAAAACTGTTTTTT.